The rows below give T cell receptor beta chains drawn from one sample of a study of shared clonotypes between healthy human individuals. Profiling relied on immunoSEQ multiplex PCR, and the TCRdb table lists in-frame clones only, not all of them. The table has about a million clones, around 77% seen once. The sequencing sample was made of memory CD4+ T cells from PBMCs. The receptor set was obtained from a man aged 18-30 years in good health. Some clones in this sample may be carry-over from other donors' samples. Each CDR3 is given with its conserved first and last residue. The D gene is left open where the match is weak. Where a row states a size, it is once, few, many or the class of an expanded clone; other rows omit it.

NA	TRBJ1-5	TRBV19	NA	CASSIERTAIGQPQHF	TGTGCCAGTAGTATAGAGAGGACAGCAATTGGTCAGCCCCAGCATTTT
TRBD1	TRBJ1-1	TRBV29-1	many	CSVSTGVRTEAFF	TGCAGCGTTTCAACAGGGGTGAGGACTGAAGCTTTCTTT
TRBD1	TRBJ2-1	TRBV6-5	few	CASSSGTGTNEQFF	TGTGCCAGCAGTTCTGGGACAGGGACCAATGAGCAGTTCTTC
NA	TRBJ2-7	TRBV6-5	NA	CASSYSRGNSYEQYF	TGTGCCAGCAGTTACTCGAGGGGGAACTCCTACGAGCAGTACTTC
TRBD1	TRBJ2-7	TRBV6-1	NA	CASSEPGQGPPYEQYF	TGTGCCAGCAGTGAACCCGGACAGGGGCCCCCCTACGAGCAGTACTTC
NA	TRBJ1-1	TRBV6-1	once	CASSERGVSRGTEAFF	TGTGCCAGCAGTGAAAGAGGGGTTTCGCGGGGCACTGAAGCTTTCTTT
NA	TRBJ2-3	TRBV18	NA	CASSPARLSTDTQYF	TGTGCCAGCTCACCCGCTAGGCTTAGCACAGATACGCAGTATTTT
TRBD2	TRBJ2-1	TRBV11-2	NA	CASRPNRLAGRDEQFF	TGTGCCAGCAGACCGAACCGACTAGCGGGACGCGATGAGCAGTTCTTC
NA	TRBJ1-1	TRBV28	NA	CASSTEGSRISFF	TGTGCCAGCAGCACCGAGGGATCAAGGATATCTTTCTTT
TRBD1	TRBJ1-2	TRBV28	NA	CASSLDRGRGYTF	TGTGCCAGCAGTTTGGACAGGGGGCGCGGCTACACCTTC
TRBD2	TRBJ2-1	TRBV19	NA	CASSRREGPNEQFF	TGTGCCAGTAGTAGGAGGGAGGGCCCCAATGAGCAGTTCTTC
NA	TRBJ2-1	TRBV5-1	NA	CASSLWVGDNEQFF	TGCGCCAGCAGCTTGTGGGTCGGGGACAATGAGCAGTTCTTC
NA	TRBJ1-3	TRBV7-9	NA	CASSLGARSGNTIYF	TGTGCCAGCAGCTTAGGGGCCCGCTCTGGAAACACCATATATTTT
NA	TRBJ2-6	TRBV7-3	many	CASSLQIGANVLTF	TGTGCCAGCAGCCTCCAAATTGGGGCCAACGTCCTGACTTTC